This record covers a single T cell receptor beta chain. This record comes from a study of blood T cell repertoires in COVID-19. The overall study: Sources were T cells, B-cell-depleted T cells, or PBMCs; the material itself was cDNA or gDNA.

CDR3 size: 15 residues. Germline CDR1 SQVTM, CDR2 ANQGSEA. V shed 6 bases and J 1 base; nucleotides not matched to a gene: 10. Original handling: Amplification of reference gene primers provided the estimated nucleated cell counts. Assay: immunoSEQ multiplex PCR; the TCRdb copy retains only in-frame clones and omits some. V and J calls and clone size are copied from that table; D and trimming were computed from the DNA. In the table there are 180,000 or so clones, approximately 83% of which are singletons. Participants reported their clinical history, and cohort assignment relied on those reports. Before being deemed recovered, Cohort 3 donors had two negative PCRs, clearance, or symptom resolution.

The sequencing sample was made of PBMCs or T cells enriched from blood (not recorded which). This receptor was identified in a woman in her sixties or seventies who had recovered from COVID-19. The chain uses TRBV29-1 and TRBJ1-2; 8 nucleotides align to TRBD1. The DNA for the CDR3 is TGCAGCGTCTATAAGACAGGGGACCTTAACTATGGCTACACCTTC. This gives the protein CSVYKTGDLNYGYTF.